This T cell receptor (beta chain) came from a study of regulatory T cells in long-lasting Graves disease. For the study at large: Graves' cases, newly diagnosed, had used antithyroid drugs under 3 months. General observations from the study: Favored gene segments in persistent disease were TRBV28, TRBJ1-2 and TRBJ2-5.

Time point described: newly diagnosed GD, antithyroid drugs for less than 3 months. Extracted PBMC RNA gave rise to the TCR library. With EDTA tubes as the receptacles, approximately 10 milliliters of peripheral blood were drawn. For TCR beta, libraries came from iRepertoire HTBI primers and Arm-PCR of CDR3 regions. TCRdb reprocessed the multiplex PCR reads with MiXCR, giving one entry per CDR3 protein. The repertoire includes just over 600,000 distinct CDR3 sequences, around 17% of them detected once, and around 18% sits in the top ten. Germline loops: CDR1 SGDLS, CDR2 YYNGEE. The CDR3 spans 16 residues. The V and J ends lost 0 bases and 5 bases respectively, with 15 bases between them. This clonotype was observed a handful of times. Its antigen is not identified. The sample was also reused in another study, on T cells in Graves' hyperthyroidism and ophthalmopathy. In that study: The primer set for the first-round RT-PCR of the TCR CDR3 was HTBI.

The sample consisted of peripheral blood mononuclear cells (PBMCs), taken at new diagnosis, from a patient treated with antithyroid drugs. The V and J genes are TRBV9 and TRBJ2-1; D remains ambiguous. The sequence derives from a woman aged 30 to 39 with Graves disease. CDR3 amino acids: CASSVALGPSDNEQFF. DNA for the CDR3: TGTGCCAGCAGCGTAGCTCTGGGTCCAAGCGACAATGAGCAGTTCTTC. Using reference TRBV9 and TRBJ2-1 for the parts outside the CDR3, the full variable domain is DSGVTQTPKHLITATGQRVTLRCSPRSGDLSVYWYQQSLDQGLQFLIQYYNGEERAKGNILERFSAQQFPDLHSELNLSSLELGDSALYFCASSVALGPSDNEQFFGPGTRLTVL.